Described below is a single T cell receptor (beta chain) sequence and its context. Its antigen is unknown. This sample was included in a study of cytomegalovirus exposure and HLA in healthy donors. Study-wide results and caveats: Segments of the TCR beta V type were, in most cases, productive about 87% or about 30% of the time in an earlier analysis. Most CMV-associated TCR beta chains were later found to appear HLA-restricted. While the bulk of TCR sequences proved rare, some public TCRs turned up in many donors. The study flagged some 180 TCR beta chains as cytomegalovirus-associated.

PCR primers comprised 60 Vbeta and 13 Jbeta primers. Sequencing was performed with immunoSEQ multiplex PCR; in TCRdb, only in-frame clones are kept and a portion is missing. The sample consists of about 200,000 clones, approximately 83% of them appearing once. The CDR3 sequence is 15 residues long. Per germline, CDR1 SGHRS and CDR2 YFSETQ. J was trimmed by 2 bases and V by 0 bases; bases with no gene match: 5. V gene TRBV5-1 combines with J gene TRBJ2-7; 7 bases match TRBD2. This sequence was found in a boy between 2 and 10 years old in good health and CMV-seronegative. The sequenced sample was PBMCs. CDR3 nucleotide sequence: TGCGCCAGCAGCTTGGACCCGGGGGGTACCTACGAGCAGTACTTC. Translated: CASSLDPGGTYEQYF.